Described below is a single T cell receptor beta chain sequence and its context. Its cognate antigen is unknown. This record comes from a study of T cells in Graves' hyperthyroidism and ophthalmopathy. Study conclusions and caveats: Median prediction lead before ophthalmopathy onset was 6.5 months with the model. Blood held most thyroid clonotypes expanded above 0.001 frequency.

RNA transcripts were the template for amplifying TCR beta CDR3 regions. Carried out on the TCR CDR3, a first-round RT-PCR used the HTBI primer set. TCRdb reprocessed the multiplex PCR reads with MiXCR, giving one entry per CDR3 protein. The sample consists of around 600,000 distinct CDR3 sequences, about 45% of them appearing once. Exclusion criteria comprised uncontrolled infection, other autoimmune disease, pregnancy or lactation. Germline loops: CDR1 MNHEY, CDR2 SVGAGI. Losses at the gene ends were 9 bases for V and 11 bases for J; bases not matched to a gene: 8. This CDR3 is 12 amino acids long. The chain joins TRBV6-5 to TRBJ1-5; 9 bases are a match to TRBD1. The TCR comes from an adult man with Graves' disease, either hyperthyroidism or ophthalmopathy (not recorded which). The sequencing sample was made of peripheral blood or thyroid tissue (not recorded which). CDR3 in amino acids: CASGQGLLAQHF. In DNA, the CDR3 is TGTGCCAGTGGACAGGGGCTCTTGGCCCAGCATTTT.